Listed here are 27 T cell receptor beta chains from one sample, sequenced in a study of blood T cells in healthy people across ages. A sample-barcoded 5' primer and a J-beta primer mix were used in a second PCR of about 7 to 11 cycles. Using its own MiXCR run on the 5' RACE reads, TCRdb lists one record per CDR3 protein. The sample contains about 1.4 million distinct CDR3 sequences, 55% to 75% of which appear only once. The sequenced material came from blood. The receptor set was obtained from a man aged 18 to 29 in good health.

The chain recombines TRBV28 with TRBJ1-5; unclear D gene. V lost 3 bases, J lost 6 bases, and 6 bases lay in between. The germline V gene has CDR1 MDHEN and CDR2 SYDVKM. The length of the CDR3 is 12 residues. The CDR3 DNA follows: TGTGCCAGCAGTTTCACTGCTCAGCCCCAGCATTTT. Translating it yields CASSFTAQPQHF.

This clonotype appeared once. This chain links TRBV6-5 with TRBJ2-7; D is uncertain. CDR3 length: 15 residues. Germline V gives CDR1 MNHEY, CDR2 SVGAGI. The V and J ends lost 6 bases and 1 base respectively, with 16 bases between them. The CDR3 protein is CASRERLPLSYEQYF. CDR3 DNA sequence: TGTGCCAGCAGAGAGAGGCTGCCTTTATCCTACGAGCAGTACTTC.

This chain links TRBV27 with TRBJ2-5; no clear D gene. The germline V gene encodes CDR1 MNHEY and CDR2 SMNVEV (reference sequence). The V end lost 2 bases, the J end lost 12 bases, and 10 bases lay between the germline ends. CDR3 length: 11 residues. CDR3 in DNA: TGTGCCAGCAGTTTAGGGGAAAGAAAGTACTTC. As protein: CASSLGERKYF.

The genes are TRBV15 and TRBJ2-4; D not resolved. CDR1 is LNHNV, CDR2 YYDKDF, per germline (reference sequence). The V end was cut by 2 bases, the J end by 9 bases, with 14 bases between. This CDR3 is built from 14 residues. In nucleotides, the CDR3 is TGTGCCACCAGCAGAAGGTCAGCAGGTAGCATTCAGTACTTC. Translating gives CATSRRSAGSIQYF.

The rearrangement joins TRBV7-9 to TRBJ2-7, with 13 nucleotides matching TRBD2. Looked up from germline, CDR1 is SEHNR and CDR2 is FQNEAQ (reference sequence). The J segment lost 1 base and the V segment lost 5 bases, leaving 8 bases of the junction unmatched. This CDR3 spans 17 amino acids. The CDR3 nucleotides are TGTGCCAGCAGCCCGCCTGGACTAGCGGGGGATTCCTACGAGCAGTACTTC. Translated: CASSPPGLAGDSYEQYF.

J is TRBJ1-1 and V is TRBV4-2; D unresolved. The germline CDR1 and CDR2 sequences are LGHNA and YNFKEQ. The V gene lost 2 bases and the J gene lost 4 bases, with 11 bases spanning the gap. The CDR3 has 14 residues. Here the CDR3 reads CASSQSGSSTEAFF. CDR3 DNA sequence: TGTGCCAGCAGCCAATCCGGCAGTAGCACTGAAGCTTTCTTT.

The chain links TRBV12-3 or TRBV12-4 to TRBJ2-5, with 14 bases aligning to TRBD2. This CDR3 contains 15 residues. V was pared by 6 bases and J by 5 bases, with 5 bases of the junction left unmatched. The CDR3 region has the DNA TGTGCCAGCAGAGGACTAGCGGGAGGCTTCGAGACCCAGTACTTC. This codes for CASRGLAGGFETQYF.

Comment on this clonotype: One junction end disagrees with the germline gene, perhaps due to a read error. The gene calls are TRBV25-1 and TRBJ1-2; a weak D match, TRBD1 (6 bases). The CDR3 contains 15 residues. Germline CDR1 is MGHDK and CDR2 is SYGVNS. This CDR3 reads CVSSETGYSVSGYTF. CDR3 nucleotides: TGTGTCAGCAGTGAAACAGGGTACTCGGTTTCTGGCTACACCTTC.

The chain uses TRBV5-1 and TRBJ2-7; 8 bases line up with TRBD2. With V trimmed by 3 bases and J by 3 bases, 8 bases remained unmatched. This CDR3 spans 15 amino acids. CDR1 and CDR2 (germline): SGHRS, YFSETQ. This chain's CDR3 is CASSSSGGGLYEQYF. DNA of the CDR3: TGCGCCAGCAGCTCGAGCGGGGGAGGACTCTACGAGCAGTACTTC.

J is TRBJ2-1 and V is TRBV24-1, with D uncertain. V lost 4 bases and J lost 5, with 14 bases in between. The germline CDR1 and CDR2 sequences are KGHDR and SFDVKD. The CDR3 has 15 amino acids. The CDR3 coding sequence is TGTGCCACCAGTGACCCCCTCCACTCGAACAATGAGCAGTTCTTC. It encodes CATSDPLHSNNEQFF.

In nucleotides, the CDR3 is TGCAGCGTCCCCGGACTGCCTGGCGAGCAGTACTTC. Amino acids: CSVPGLPGEQYF. J is TRBJ2-7 and V is TRBV29-1; D perhaps matches TRBD2 (5 bases). Trimming took 6 bases from V and 6 from J, leaving 15 bases between them. The CDR3 loop spans 12 amino acids. In germline, CDR1 is SQVTM, CDR2 ANQGSEA.

The chain combines TRBV20-1 with TRBJ2-5, with TRBD1 matching over 9 bases. Trimming removed 1 base from V and 2 bases from J; junction bases left unmatched: 8. The germline V gene has CDR1 DFQATT and CDR2 SNEGSKA (reference sequence). There are 16 residues in the CDR3. The CDR3 nucleotides read TGCAGTGCTAGAGCTTTAGTGGACAGGGGACAAGAGACCCAGTACTTC. The encoded protein is CSARALVDRGQETQYF.

The J gene is TRBJ1-4, the V gene TRBV7-9; no definite D call. Germline CDR1 is SEHNR and CDR2 is FQNEAQ (reference sequence). The ends were cut back, 5 bases at V and 8 bases at J, with 15 bases in the middle. This CDR3 is built from 14 residues. The chain's CDR3 is CASSPKAAGEKLFF. For the CDR3, the DNA is TGTGCCAGCAGCCCAAAGGCGGCTGGGGAAAAACTGTTTTTT.

V and J are TRBV20-1 and TRBJ1-1, with TRBD1 as a possible D gene (6 bases). The V gene's germline CDR1 is DFQATT and CDR2 SNEGSKA (reference sequence). V was cut by 0 bases and J by 5 bases, with 13 bases left in between. The CDR3 is 14 amino acids. The CDR3 spells CSARDTGGHTEAFF. The CDR3, as DNA: TGCAGTGCTAGAGACACCGGGGGCCATACTGAAGCTTTCTTT.

This clonotype was detected only a few times. The chain joins TRBV20-1 to TRBJ2-5; 14 nucleotides match TRBD2. The DNA matches TRBJ2-7 better at its end, which makes the J call doubtful. Germline CDR1 is DFQATT and CDR2 is SNEGSKA (reference sequence). This CDR3 is built from 17 residues. The CDR3 region is CSAPRLAGGRGIYEQYF. DNA of the CDR3: TGCAGTGCCCCGCGACTAGCGGGGGGGCGTGGAATTTACGAGCAGTACTTC.

V is TRBV6-5 and J is TRBJ2-7, with D possibly being TRBD2 (5 bases). V lost 6 bases to trimming and J lost 1 base, with 13 bases between them. CDR1 MNHEY and CDR2 SVGAGI come from the germline V gene. This CDR3 is 14 amino acids long. The CDR3 bases are TGTGCCAGCAGGTGGGAGCCCGGTTCCTACGAGCAGTACTTC. This encodes CASRWEPGSYEQYF.

The rearrangement links TRBV7-2 to TRBJ2-7; 7 positions match TRBD2. Germline V gene lookup returns CDR1 SGHTA and CDR2 FQGNSA. The CDR3 contains 14 residues. The ends lost 3 bases at V and 2 bases at J; junction bases unmatched: 4. The CDR3 bases are TGTGCCAGCAGCTTGGAGCGGGGCCCCTACGAGCAGTACTTC. Encoded protein: CASSLERGPYEQYF.

The rearrangement uses TRBV25-1 and TRBJ2-1; D not certain. This CDR3 region has 13 residues. CDR1 and CDR2 from the germline V gene are MGHDK and SYGVNS. Trimming pared 6 bases from V and 9 bases from J, leaving 15 bases between. CDR3 DNA: TGTGCCAGCAGGTCGCCAGGTGTGGGTGAGCAGTTCTTC. As protein: CASRSPGVGEQFF. Complete variable domain (other parts from reference TRBV25-1 and TRBJ2-1): EADIYQTPRYLVIGTGKKITLECSQTMGHDKMYWYQQDPGMELHLIHYSYGVNSTEKGDLSSESTVSRIRTEHFPLTLESARPSHTSQYLCASRSPGVGEQFFGPGTRLTVL.

V and J are TRBV12-3 or TRBV12-4 and TRBJ2-7; tentative D call: TRBD1 (6 bases). The J call may be in error: the DNA end matches TRBJ2-5 better. The CDR3 sequence is 17 residues long. CDR3: CASSRMGAGGPPETQYF. The CDR3 region has the DNA TGTGCCAGCAGCCGCATGGGGGCAGGTGGACCCCCAGAGACCCAGTACTTC.

The J gene is TRBJ1-1, the V gene TRBV9; TRBD1 might be the D (5 bases). V gave up 3 bases and J gave up 11 bases, with 17 bases separating them. Germline assignment: CDR1 SGDLS and CDR2 YYNGEE. This CDR3 spans 13 amino acids. In nucleotides, the CDR3 is TGTGCCAGCAGCGCCGAATGGGGGGGGAATGCTTTCTTT. It translates to CASSAEWGGNAFF.

The chain is built from TRBV7-2 and TRBJ2-6; D not certain. The CDR3 is made up of 16 amino acids. CDR1 is SGHTA, CDR2 FQGNSA, per germline. Trimming removed 0 bases at V and 0 bases at J, with 6 bases between. The CDR3 sequence is CASSLARISGANVLTF. CDR3 DNA: TGTGCCAGCAGCTTAGCGAGGATCTCTGGGGCCAACGTCCTGACTTTC.

Only a few counts were recorded for this clonotype. V usage is TRBV15 and J usage is TRBJ2-1, with D possibly matching TRBD1 (6 bases). CDR3 size: 15 residues. Trimming shortened V by 0 bases and J by 3 bases, and 9 bases separated the two germline ends. Per the germline V gene, CDR1 is LNHNV and CDR2 is YYDKDF (reference sequence). The CDR3 protein is CATSRDEGDYNEQFF. CDR3 nucleotides: TGTGCCACCAGCAGAGACGAGGGGGACTACAATGAGCAGTTCTTC.

CDR3 sequence reads: CASSYSGTYLNYGYTF. The CDR3 nucleotides are TGTGCCAGCAGTTACTCGGGGACATATTTAAACTATGGCTACACCTTC. The J gene is TRBJ1-2, the V gene TRBV6-2 or TRBV6-3, with D perhaps TRBD1 (6 bases). The germline V gene encodes CDR1 MNHEY and CDR2 SVGEGT. The CDR3 has 16 amino acids. Trimming left V 0 bases short and J 2 bases short, with 13 bases between.

The rearrangement uses TRBV27 and TRBJ2-7, with TRBD2 matching 9 bases. With V trimmed by 0 bases and J by 3 bases, 9 bases remained unmatched. This CDR3 spans 17 amino acids. Germline V lookup: CDR1 MNHEY, CDR2 SMNVEV (reference sequence). CDR3 region: CASSLSGLAGGLYEQYF. The CDR3 DNA reads as TGTGCCAGCAGTTTATCCGGCCTTGCGGGAGGGCTCTACGAGCAGTACTTC.

This chain links TRBV29-1 with TRBJ2-7; the match to TRBD2 covers 10 bases. The CDR3 extends over 13 amino acids. Per germline, CDR1 SQVTM and CDR2 ANQGSEA. The V segment lost 7 bases and the J segment 3 bases; nucleotides outside the gene matches: 6. CDR3 protein: CSARTSGYYEQYF. CDR3 nucleotide sequence: TGCAGCGCCCGGACTAGCGGATACTACGAGCAGTACTTC.

The chain has TRBV4-3 and TRBJ1-2; 7 nucleotides align to TRBD1. The J segment lost 4 bases and the V segment lost 4 bases, leaving 9 bases of the junction unmatched. CDR3 length equals 15 residues. Germline CDR1 and CDR2: LGHNA and YSLEER. The CDR3 reads CASSLQGGLPYGYTF. The CDR3 nucleotides read TGCGCCAGCAGCCTCCAGGGGGGTCTCCCCTATGGCTACACCTTC.

V gene TRBV20-1 combines with J gene TRBJ2-1, with 7 bases that match TRBD1. Germline-derived CDR1 and CDR2 are DFQATT and SNEGSKA (reference sequence). V was clipped by 0 bases and J by 4 bases; unmatched bases: 9. The CDR3 is 16 amino acids. CDR3 protein: CSARDFKGGAYNEQFF. The CDR3 DNA is TGCAGTGCTAGAGATTTTAAAGGGGGCGCGTACAATGAGCAGTTCTTC.